Sequencing of this T cell receptor (beta chain) was carried out in a study of OX40 agonist ivuxolimab in advanced cancers. Background on the study: Patients were dosed with the agonistic anti-OX40 (CD134) antibody ivuxolimab. Patients assigned to dose escalation were diagnosed with hepatocellular carcinoma, melanoma, renal cell or head and neck cancer. Study observations and caveats: Normalized T-cell clonal expansion was also low in some nonresponders.

The CDR3 length is 17 residues. Germline CDR1 SGHAT, CDR2 FQNNGV. Trimming took off 4 bases at V and 1 base at J, with 19 bases between the two ends. Produced via immunoSEQ multiplex PCR; TCRdb's table is partial and in-frame only. The sample lists tens of thousands of clones, around 92% seen once, with around 25% in the top ten. About this clone itself: No antigen is known for it.

The sample consisted of CD4+ or CD8+ T cells sorted from blood, taken in a trial of the OX40 agonist ivuxolimab. This TCR derives from an adult with an advanced solid tumor such as melanoma, head and neck, liver or kidney cancer. V usage is TRBV11-2 and J usage is TRBJ1-2, with a possible D match to TRBD1 (5 bases). CDR3 amino acids: CASSYLVGGGNNYGYTF. The CDR3 DNA sequence: TGTGCCAGCAGCTACCTCGTCGGCGGGGGAAATAACTATGGCTACACCTTC.